This T cell receptor beta chain was identified in a study of Ad26.COV2.S vaccination and SARS-CoV-2 variants. Study-level information: A participant enrolled in the COV1001 Ad26.COV2.S trial arm provided the sample.

Germline CDR1 reads DFQATT; CDR2 reads SNEGSKA (reference sequence). The CDR3 contains 10 residues. V was shortened by 2 bases and J by 11 bases, with 9 bases between the two germline ends. Only in-frame clones appear in the TCRdb table, and some are missing; sequencing was by immunoSEQ multiplex PCR. The sample comprises about 440,000 clones, 90% of which are singletons, and 4.3% rests with the top ten. Indicated treatment: 15 to 20 received Ad26.COV2.S at low or high dose, single or two shots; several received placebo; per-sample allocation not given. Day 63 after the first injection of vaccine or placebo was the sampling time. Whoever gave the sample was an adult aged 18-55 years in Boston.

This TCR derives from a person between 18 and 60 years old who received the Ad26.COV2.S COVID-19 vaccine or a placebo. The V gene is TRBV20-1, the J gene TRBJ1-1; D possibly corresponds to TRBD1 (5 bases). This sample comprised peripheral blood, obtained in a trial of Ad26.COV2.S vaccine versus placebo. The CDR3 DNA sequence: TGCAGTGCTAGATTGGGGGTCGCTTTCTTT. Translation: CSARLGVAFF.